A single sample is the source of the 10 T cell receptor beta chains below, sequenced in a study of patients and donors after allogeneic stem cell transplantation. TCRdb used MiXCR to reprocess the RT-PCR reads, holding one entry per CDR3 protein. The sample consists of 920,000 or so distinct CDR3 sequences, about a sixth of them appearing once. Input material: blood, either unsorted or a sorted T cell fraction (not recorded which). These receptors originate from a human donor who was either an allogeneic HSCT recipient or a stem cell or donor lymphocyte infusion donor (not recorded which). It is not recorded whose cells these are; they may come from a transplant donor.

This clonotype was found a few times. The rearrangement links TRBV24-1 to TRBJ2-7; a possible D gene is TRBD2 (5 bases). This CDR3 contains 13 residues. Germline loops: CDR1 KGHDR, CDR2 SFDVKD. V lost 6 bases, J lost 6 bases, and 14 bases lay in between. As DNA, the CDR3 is TGTGCCACCAGTAAGGGTTCGGGAAGCGAGCAGTACTTC. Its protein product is CATSKGSGSEQYF.

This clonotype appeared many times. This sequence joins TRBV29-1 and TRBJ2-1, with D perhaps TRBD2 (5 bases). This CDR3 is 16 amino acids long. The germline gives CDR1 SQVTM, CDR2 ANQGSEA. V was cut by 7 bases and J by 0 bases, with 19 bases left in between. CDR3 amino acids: CSAPRVTPSSYNEQFF. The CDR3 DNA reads TGCAGCGCCCCGAGGGTGACTCCGAGCTCCTACAATGAGCAGTTCTTC.

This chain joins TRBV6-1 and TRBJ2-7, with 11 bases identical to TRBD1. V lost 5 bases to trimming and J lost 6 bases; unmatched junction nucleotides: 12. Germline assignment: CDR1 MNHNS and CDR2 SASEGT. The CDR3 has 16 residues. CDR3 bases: TGTGCCAGCAGTACGGGACAGGGGGTTGGGAGTGGCGAGCAGTACTTC. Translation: CASSTGQGVGSGEQYF.

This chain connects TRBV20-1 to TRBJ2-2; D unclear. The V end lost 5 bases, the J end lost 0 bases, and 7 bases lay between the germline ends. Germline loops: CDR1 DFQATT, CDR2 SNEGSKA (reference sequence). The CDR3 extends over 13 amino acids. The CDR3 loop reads CSAHRPNTGELFF. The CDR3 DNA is TGCAGTGCTCACAGACCGAACACCGGGGAGCTGTTTTTT.

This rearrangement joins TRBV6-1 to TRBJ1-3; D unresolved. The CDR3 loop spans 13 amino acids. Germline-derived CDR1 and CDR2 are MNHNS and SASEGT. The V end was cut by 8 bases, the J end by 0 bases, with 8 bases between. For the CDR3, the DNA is TGTGCCAGCTCCGCCAGCTCTGGAAACACCATATATTTT. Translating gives CASSASSGNTIYF.

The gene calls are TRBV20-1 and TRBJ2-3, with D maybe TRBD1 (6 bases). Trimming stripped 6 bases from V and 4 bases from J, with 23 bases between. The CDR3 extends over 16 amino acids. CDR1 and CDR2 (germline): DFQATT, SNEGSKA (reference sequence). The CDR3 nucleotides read TGCAGTGCCAGGGGTGGGACGCAGGGAGTGGCAGATACGCAGTATTTT. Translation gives CSARGGTQGVADTQYF.

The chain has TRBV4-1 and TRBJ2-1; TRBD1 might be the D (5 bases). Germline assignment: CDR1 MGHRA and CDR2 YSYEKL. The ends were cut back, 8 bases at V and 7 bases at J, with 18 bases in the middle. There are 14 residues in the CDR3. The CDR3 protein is CASGVTVDDNEQFF. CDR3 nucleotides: TGCGCCAGCGGGGTGACAGTGGATGATAATGAGCAGTTCTTC.

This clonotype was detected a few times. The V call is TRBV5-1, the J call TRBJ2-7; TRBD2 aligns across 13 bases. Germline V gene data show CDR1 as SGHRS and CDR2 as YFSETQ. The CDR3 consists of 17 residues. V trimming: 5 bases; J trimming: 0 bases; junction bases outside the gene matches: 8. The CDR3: CASRRGTSGTYSYEQYF. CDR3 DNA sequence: TGCGCCAGCAGACGGGGGACTAGCGGGACCTACTCCTACGAGCAGTACTTC.

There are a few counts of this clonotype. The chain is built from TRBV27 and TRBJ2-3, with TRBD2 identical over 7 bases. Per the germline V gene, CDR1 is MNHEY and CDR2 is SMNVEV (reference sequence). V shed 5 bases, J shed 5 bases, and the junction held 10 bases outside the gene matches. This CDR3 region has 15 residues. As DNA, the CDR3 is TGTGCCAGCAGTACCCTAGCGGAGTGGGGAGATACGCAGTATTTT. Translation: CASSTLAEWGDTQYF.

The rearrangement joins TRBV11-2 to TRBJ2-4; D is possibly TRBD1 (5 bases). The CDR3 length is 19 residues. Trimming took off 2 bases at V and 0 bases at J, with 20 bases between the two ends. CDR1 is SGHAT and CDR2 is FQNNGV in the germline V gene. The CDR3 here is CASSLQGSLDYLAKNIQYF. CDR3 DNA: TGTGCCAGCAGCTTACAGGGTTCTCTGGATTATCTAGCCAAAAACATTCAGTACTTC.